One sample yielded the 8 T cell receptor beta chains listed below, sequenced in a study of technical replicates of blood from four donors. The method was immunoSEQ multiplex PCR; TCRdb's version includes in-frame clones alone and lacks a portion of them. The sample includes about 72,000 clones, around 95% of them seen just once. The sequencing input was T cells isolated from PBMCs. These TCRs come from a human donor in good health.

The chain couples TRBV5-1 to TRBJ2-1, with D unresolved. Germline CDR1 is SGHRS and CDR2 is YFSETQ. With 4 bases removed from V and 0 bases from J, the gap between germline ends came to 11 bases. CDR3 length: 15 amino acids. The CDR3 DNA sequence: TGCGCCAGCAGCGTTCTGGAGAGCTCCTACAATGAGCAGTTCTTC. It translates to CASSVLESSYNEQFF.

The J gene is TRBJ1-1, the V gene TRBV13; 12 bases match TRBD1. This CDR3 contains 15 residues. The germline gives CDR1 PRHDT, CDR2 FYEKMQ (reference sequence). V gave up 5 bases and J gave up 5 bases; unmatched junction bases: 6. The CDR3 sequence: CASSNTGQGATEAFF. The CDR3 DNA reads as TGTGCCAGCAGCAACACGGGACAGGGGGCGACTGAAGCTTTCTTT.

The chain joins TRBV7-9 to TRBJ2-5, with TRBD2 as a possible D gene (5 bases). This CDR3 region has 18 residues. Per germline, CDR1 SEHNR and CDR2 FQNEAQ (reference sequence). Trimming took 5 bases from V and 3 from J, leaving 25 bases between them. This CDR3 reads CASSRLPVGRGLKETQYF. The CDR3 bases are TGTGCCAGCAGCCGATTGCCAGTGGGTCGCGGGTTAAAAGAGACCCAGTACTTC.

This chain links TRBV27 with TRBJ2-7; 13 bases are a match to TRBD2. The V segment lost 6 bases and the J segment 9 bases; nucleotides outside the gene matches: 11. The CDR3 loop spans 15 amino acids. CDR1 MNHEY and CDR2 SMNVEV come from the germline V gene (reference sequence). CDR3 sequence: CASSPGLAGVIGQYF. The CDR3 DNA follows: TGTGCCAGCAGCCCAGGACTAGCGGGAGTAATTGGGCAGTACTTC.

CDR3 nucleotides: TGTGCCAGCAGCTCCGGGACAGGGGCTCGGGTGATCACCTTC. Translating it yields CASSSGTGARVITF. The chain joins TRBV6-5 to TRBJ1-2; 10 bases are a match to TRBD1. Unmatched junction bases numbered 14, after V lost 6 bases and J lost 13 bases. This CDR3 has 14 residues. Germline CDR1 is MNHEY and CDR2 is SVGAGI.

The chain uses TRBV27 and TRBJ2-5; TRBD1 aligns across 7 bases. CDR1 is MNHEY and CDR2 is SMNVEV in the germline V gene (reference sequence). J lost 5 bases, V lost 4 bases, and 10 bases had no gene match. The CDR3 spans 15 residues. CDR3 DNA: TGTGCCAGCAGTTCCCTCGACAGGGTGTATGAGACCCAGTACTTC. Translation gives CASSSLDRVYETQYF.

The V gene is TRBV27, the J gene TRBJ2-7; 8 nucleotides line up with TRBD1. The J segment lost 2 bases and the V segment lost 4 bases, leaving 1 base of the junction unmatched. The CDR3 is 13 amino acids. Germline V gene sequence: CDR1 MNHEY, CDR2 SMNVEV (reference sequence). CDR3 protein: CASSSRGPYEQYF. As DNA, the CDR3 is TGTGCCAGCAGTTCCAGGGGGCCCTACGAGCAGTACTTC.

The rearrangement joins TRBV28 to TRBJ1-3; D possibly corresponds to TRBD1 (6 bases). The V and J ends lost 3 bases and 2 bases respectively, with 14 bases between them. Germline CDR1 is MDHEN and CDR2 is SYDVKM. The CDR3 runs to 16 residues. The DNA for the CDR3 is TGTGCCAGCAGTTTGGTGGGGGGGGCCGCTGGAAACACCATATATTTT. This gives the protein CASSLVGGAAGNTIYF.